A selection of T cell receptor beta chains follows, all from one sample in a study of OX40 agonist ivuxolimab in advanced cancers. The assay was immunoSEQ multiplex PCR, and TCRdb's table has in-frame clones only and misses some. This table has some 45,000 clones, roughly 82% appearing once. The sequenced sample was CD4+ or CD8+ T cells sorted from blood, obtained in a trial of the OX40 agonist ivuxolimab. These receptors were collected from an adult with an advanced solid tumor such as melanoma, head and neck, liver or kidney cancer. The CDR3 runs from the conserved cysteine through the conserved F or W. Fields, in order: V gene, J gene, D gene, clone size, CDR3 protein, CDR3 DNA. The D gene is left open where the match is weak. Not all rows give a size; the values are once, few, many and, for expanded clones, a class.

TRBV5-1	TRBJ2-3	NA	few	CASSLDPDTQYF	TGCGCCAGCAGCTTGGACCCCGATACGCAGTATTTT
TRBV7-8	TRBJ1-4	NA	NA	CASSLVVAGNEKLFF	TGTGCCAGCAGCTTAGTAGTGGCAGGGAATGAAAAACTGTTTTTT
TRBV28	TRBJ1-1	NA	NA	CASSFYANTEAFF	TGTGCCAGCAGTTTCTACGCGAACACTGAAGCTTTCTTT
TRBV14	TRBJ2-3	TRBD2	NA	CASSKRLAELGDTQYF	TGTGCCAGCAGCAAGAGACTAGCGGAGCTCGGAGATACGCAGTATTTT
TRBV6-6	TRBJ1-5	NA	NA	CASSYQGQGNQPQHF	TGTGCCAGCAGTTACCAGGGCCAGGGCAATCAGCCCCAGCATTTT
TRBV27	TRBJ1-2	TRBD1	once	CASSLKGQGTKYGYTF	TGTGCCAGCAGTTTGAAAGGACAGGGGACAAAATATGGCTACACCTTC
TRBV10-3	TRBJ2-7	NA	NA	CAISDNRSEQYF	TGTGCCATCAGTGATAACAGGAGCGAGCAGTACTTC
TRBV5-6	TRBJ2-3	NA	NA	CASSLGVGTDTQYF	TGTGCCAGCAGTTTGGGAGTCGGCACAGATACGCAGTATTTT
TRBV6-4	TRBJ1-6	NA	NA	CASSESGEGNSPLHF	TGTGCCAGCAGTGAATCAGGGGAGGGAAATTCACCCCTCCACTTT
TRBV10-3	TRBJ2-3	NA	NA	CAISEGGDTQYF	TGTGCCATCAGTGAGGGGGGGGATACGCAGTATTTT
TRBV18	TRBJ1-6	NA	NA	CASSLDSLSSPLHF	TGTGCCAGCTCCCTGGACAGTTTAAGCTCACCCCTCCACTTT
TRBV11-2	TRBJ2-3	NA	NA	CASSRVQLSDTQYF	TGTGCCAGCAGCCGCGTGCAGCTCTCAGATACGCAGTATTTT
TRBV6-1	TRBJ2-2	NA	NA	CASSELQGAGELFF	TGTGCCAGCAGTGAACTGCAGGGCGCCGGGGAGCTGTTTTTT
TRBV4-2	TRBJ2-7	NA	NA	CASSQDQGVKSQYF	TGTGCCAGCAGCCAAGACCAAGGGGTAAAGTCGCAGTACTTC
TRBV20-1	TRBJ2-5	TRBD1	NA	CSAYRGETQYF	TGCAGTGCGTACAGGGGTGAGACCCAGTACTTC
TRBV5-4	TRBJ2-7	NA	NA	CASSFPDKAYEQYF	TGTGCCAGCAGCTTTCCGGACAAGGCTTACGAGCAGTACTTC
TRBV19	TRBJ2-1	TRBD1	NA	CATQTTGGGDEQFF	TGTGCCACCCAAACGACAGGGGGTGGCGATGAGCAGTTCTTC
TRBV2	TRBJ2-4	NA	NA	CASRRDNRLAKNIQYF	TGTGCCAGCAGGCGGGACAATAGGCTAGCCAAAAACATTCAGTACTTC
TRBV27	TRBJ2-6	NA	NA	CASSFWENGANVLTF	TGTGCCAGCAGTTTCTGGGAGAATGGGGCCAACGTCCTGACTTTC
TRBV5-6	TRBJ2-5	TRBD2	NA	CASSLPGLTFQYF	TGTGCCAGCAGCTTGCCGGGACTAACCTTCCAGTACTTC
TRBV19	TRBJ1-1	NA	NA	CASIQGRANTEAFF	TGTGCCAGTATCCAGGGCAGGGCGAACACTGAAGCTTTCTTT
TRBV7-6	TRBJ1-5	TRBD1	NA	CASSTAPGTGEGQPQHF	TGTGCCAGCAGCACCGCCCCCGGGACAGGGGAAGGTCAGCCCCAGCATTTT
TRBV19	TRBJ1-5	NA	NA	CASSRGRYSNQPQHF	TGTGCCAGTAGCCGCGGACGGTATAGCAATCAGCCCCAGCATTTT
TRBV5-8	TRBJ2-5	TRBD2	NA	CASSFGWTSGVQETQYF	TGTGCCAGCAGCTTTGGCTGGACTAGCGGGGTACAAGAGACCCAGTACTTC
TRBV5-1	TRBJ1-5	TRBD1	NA	CASSLGQGAPNQPQHF	TGCGCCAGCAGCCTCGGACAGGGGGCCCCAAATCAGCCCCAGCATTTT
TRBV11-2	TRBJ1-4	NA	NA	CASSLFFGDEKLFF	TGTGCCAGCAGCTTATTCTTTGGCGATGAAAAACTGTTTTTT
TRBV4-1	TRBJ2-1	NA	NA	CASSVDWLNEQFF	TGCGCCAGCAGCGTTGACTGGCTCAATGAGCAGTTCTTC
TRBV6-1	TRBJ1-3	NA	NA	CASSAGTGNTIYF	TGTGCCAGCAGTGCCGGGACCGGAAACACCATATATTTT
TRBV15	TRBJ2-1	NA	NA	CATSRAAPLSSGHNEQFF	TGTGCCACCAGCAGAGCGGCACCACTTAGCTCGGGGCACAATGAGCAGTTCTTC
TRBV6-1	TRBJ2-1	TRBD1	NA	CASSEALGQGTNEQFF	TGTGCCAGCAGTGAAGCGCTTGGACAGGGTACAAATGAGCAGTTCTTC
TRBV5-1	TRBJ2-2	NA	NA	CASSSVDMRTGELFF	TGCGCCAGCAGCTCAGTGGACATGAGGACCGGGGAGCTGTTTTTT
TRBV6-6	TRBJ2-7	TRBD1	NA	CASSYPTGEQYF	TGTGCCAGCAGTTACCCGACAGGGGAGCAGTACTTC
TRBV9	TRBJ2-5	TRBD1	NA	CASSERTGLGQETQYF	TGTGCCAGCAGCGAAAGGACAGGATTGGGCCAAGAGACCCAGTACTTC
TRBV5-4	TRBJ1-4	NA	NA	CASSFRQGAVVGEKLFF	TGTGCCAGCAGCTTTCGACAAGGGGCGGTGGTCGGTGAAAAACTGTTTTTT
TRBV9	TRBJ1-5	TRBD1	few	CASSPRGQWNQPQHF	TGTGCCAGCAGCCCCCGGGGACAGTGGAATCAGCCCCAGCATTTT
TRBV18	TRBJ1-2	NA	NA	CASSPLGPSPTGDGYTF	TGTGCCAGCTCACCACTTGGGCCCTCACCGACGGGGGATGGCTACACCTTC